The 3 T cell receptor beta chains in this list originate from one sample, sequenced in a study of beta chain features in type 1 diabetes. Findings of the study overall: The study found moderately but significantly shorter TCRB CDR3s in all four CD4+ subsets of Type 1 diabetes patients.

The isolated RNA, all of it, was reverse transcribed, so expressed TCRB transcripts were what got sequenced. The repertoire was sequenced with immunoSEQ multiplex PCR; TCRdb's copy has only in-frame clones and lacks some. The sample lists around 130,000 clones; approximately 10% were seen once. No antigen has been identified for these receptors. The sequenced material came from central memory CD4+ T cells from blood. These receptors were taken from a man younger than 40 with type 1 diabetes.

The chain's CDR3 is CASSLIGRASYEQYF. CDR3 bases: TGTGCCAGCAGCTTAATCGGCAGGGCTTCCTACGAGCAGTACTTC. The V gene is TRBV7-2, the J gene TRBJ2-7; perhaps TRBD1 as D (5 bases). V gave up 2 bases and J gave up 1 base, with 12 bases separating them. There are 15 residues in the CDR3. Germline V gives CDR1 SGHTA, CDR2 FQGNSA.

This clone was seen only a few times. The V call is TRBV28, the J call TRBJ1-5; 8 bases match TRBD1. J lost 6 bases, V lost 7 bases, and 8 bases had no gene match. In germline, CDR1 is MDHEN, CDR2 SYDVKM. This CDR3 has 14 amino acids. The CDR3 nucleotides are TGTGCCAGCATTTCGACAGGGGTAAGTCAGCCCCAGCATTTT. It codes for CASISTGVSQPQHF.

This clone was seen more than once but under ten times. The chain recombines TRBV5-4 with TRBJ1-2; possibly TRBD1 for D (6 bases). This CDR3 comprises 13 residues. CDR1 is SGHNT and CDR2 is YYREEE in the germline V gene (reference sequence). With 2 bases removed from V and 7 bases from J, the gap between germline ends came to 12 bases. In nucleotides, the CDR3 is TGTGCCAGCAGCTTATCAGGGGAAGGTGGCTACACCTTC. This translates into CASSLSGEGGYTF.